Reported below is one T cell receptor (beta chain). The source of the sample is a study of blood T cell repertoires in COVID-19. Germline CDR1 reads MGHRA; CDR2 reads YSYEKL. V was cut by 1 base and J by 3 bases, with 6 bases left in between. CDR3 length: 13 amino acids. Libraries were prepared by immunoSEQ multiplex PCR; TCRdb keeps only in-frame clonotypes and omits some of them. This table holds about 200,000 clones, 85% to 90% found once. The sequence was obtained from a man under 40 who had recovered from COVID-19. Sequencing used PBMCs or T cells enriched from blood (not recorded which). J is TRBJ2-5 and V is TRBV4-1, with no clear D. The CDR3 here is CASSQVEKETQYF. For the CDR3, the DNA is TGCGCCAGCAGCCAAGTGGAGAAAGAGACCCAGTACTTC.